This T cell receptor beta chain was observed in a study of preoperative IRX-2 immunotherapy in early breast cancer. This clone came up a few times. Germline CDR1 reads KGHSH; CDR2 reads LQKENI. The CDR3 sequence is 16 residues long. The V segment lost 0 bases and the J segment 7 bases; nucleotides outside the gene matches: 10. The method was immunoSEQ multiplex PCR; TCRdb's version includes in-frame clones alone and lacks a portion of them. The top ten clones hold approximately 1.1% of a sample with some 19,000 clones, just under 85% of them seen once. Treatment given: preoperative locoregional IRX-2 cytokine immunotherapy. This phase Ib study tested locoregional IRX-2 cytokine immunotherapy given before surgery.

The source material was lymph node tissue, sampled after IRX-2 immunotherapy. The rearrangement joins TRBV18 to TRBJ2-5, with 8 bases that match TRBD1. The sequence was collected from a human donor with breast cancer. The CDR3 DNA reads TGTGCCAGCTCACCACCGACCTCGACAGGGGCGCTGACCCAGTACTTC. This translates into CASSPPTSTGALTQYF.